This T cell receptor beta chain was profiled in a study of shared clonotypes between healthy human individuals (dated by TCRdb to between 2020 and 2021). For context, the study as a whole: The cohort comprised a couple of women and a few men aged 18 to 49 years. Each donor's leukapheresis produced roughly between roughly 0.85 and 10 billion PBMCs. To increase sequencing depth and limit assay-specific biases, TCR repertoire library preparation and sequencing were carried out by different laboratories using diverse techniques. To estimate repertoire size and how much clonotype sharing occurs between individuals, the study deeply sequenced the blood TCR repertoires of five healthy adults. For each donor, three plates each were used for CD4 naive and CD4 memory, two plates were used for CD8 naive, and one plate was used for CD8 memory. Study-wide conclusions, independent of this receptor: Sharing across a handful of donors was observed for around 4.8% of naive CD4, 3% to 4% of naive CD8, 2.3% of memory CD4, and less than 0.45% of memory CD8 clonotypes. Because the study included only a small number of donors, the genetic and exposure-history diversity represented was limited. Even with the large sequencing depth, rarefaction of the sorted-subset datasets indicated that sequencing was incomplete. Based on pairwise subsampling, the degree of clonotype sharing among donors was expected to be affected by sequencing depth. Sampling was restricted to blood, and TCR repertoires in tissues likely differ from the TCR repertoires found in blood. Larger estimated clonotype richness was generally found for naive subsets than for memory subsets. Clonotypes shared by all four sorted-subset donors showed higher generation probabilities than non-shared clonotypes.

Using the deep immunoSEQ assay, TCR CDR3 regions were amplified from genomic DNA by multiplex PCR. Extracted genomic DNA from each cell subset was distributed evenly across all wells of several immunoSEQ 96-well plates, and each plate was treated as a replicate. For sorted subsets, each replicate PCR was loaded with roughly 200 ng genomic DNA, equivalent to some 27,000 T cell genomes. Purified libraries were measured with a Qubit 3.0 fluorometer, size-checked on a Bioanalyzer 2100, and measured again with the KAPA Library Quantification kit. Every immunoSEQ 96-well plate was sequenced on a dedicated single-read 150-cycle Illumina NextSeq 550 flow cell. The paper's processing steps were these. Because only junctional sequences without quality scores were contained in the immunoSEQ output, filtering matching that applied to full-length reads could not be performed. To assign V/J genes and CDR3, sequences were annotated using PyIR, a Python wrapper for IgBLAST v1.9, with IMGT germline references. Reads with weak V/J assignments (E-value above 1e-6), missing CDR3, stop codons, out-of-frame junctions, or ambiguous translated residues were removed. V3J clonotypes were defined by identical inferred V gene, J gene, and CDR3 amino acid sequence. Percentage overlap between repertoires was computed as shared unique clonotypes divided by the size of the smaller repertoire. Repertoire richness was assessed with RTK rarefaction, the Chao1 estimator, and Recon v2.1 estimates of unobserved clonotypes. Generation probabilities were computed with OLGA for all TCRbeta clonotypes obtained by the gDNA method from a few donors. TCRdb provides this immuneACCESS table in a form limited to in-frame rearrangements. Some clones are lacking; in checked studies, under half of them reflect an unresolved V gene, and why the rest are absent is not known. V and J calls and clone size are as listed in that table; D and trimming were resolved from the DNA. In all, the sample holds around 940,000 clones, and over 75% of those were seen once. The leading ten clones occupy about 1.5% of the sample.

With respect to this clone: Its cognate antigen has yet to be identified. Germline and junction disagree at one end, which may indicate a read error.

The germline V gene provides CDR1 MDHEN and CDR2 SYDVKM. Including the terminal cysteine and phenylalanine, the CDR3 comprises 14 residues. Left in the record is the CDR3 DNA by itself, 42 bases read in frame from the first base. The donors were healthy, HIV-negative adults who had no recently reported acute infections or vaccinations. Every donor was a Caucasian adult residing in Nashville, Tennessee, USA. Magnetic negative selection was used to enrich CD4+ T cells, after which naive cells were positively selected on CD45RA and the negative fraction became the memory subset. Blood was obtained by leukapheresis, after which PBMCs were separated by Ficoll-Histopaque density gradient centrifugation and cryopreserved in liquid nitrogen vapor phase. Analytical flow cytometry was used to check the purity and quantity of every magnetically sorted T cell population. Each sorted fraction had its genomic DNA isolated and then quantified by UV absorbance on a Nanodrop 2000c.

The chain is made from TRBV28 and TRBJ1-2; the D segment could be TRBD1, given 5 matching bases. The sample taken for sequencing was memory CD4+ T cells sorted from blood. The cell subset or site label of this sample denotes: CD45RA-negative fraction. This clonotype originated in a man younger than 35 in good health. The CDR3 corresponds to CASSLHLQGTFLQF. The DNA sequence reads TGTGCCAGCAGTTTACACCTGCAGGGAACCTTCCTACAGTTC.